The T cell receptor beta chain described here comes from a study of regulatory T cells in long-lasting Graves disease. Building of the TCR beta libraries involved iRepertoire HTBI primers and Arm-PCR of CDR3 regions. Each CDR3 protein gets one entry after TCRdb re-called the multiplex PCR reads with MiXCR. Here the sample spans 580,000 or so distinct CDR3 sequences, about 16% being singletons. This clonotype was observed at least ten times. A read error may account for a junction end that differs from germline. Stated time point: newly diagnosed GD, antithyroid drugs for less than 3 months. PBMC-extracted RNA yielded the TCR library. This CDR3 comprises 13 residues. In germline, CDR1 is SGHAT, CDR2 FQDESV (reference sequence). These data also formed part of another study, on T cells in Graves' hyperthyroidism and ophthalmopathy. This second study notes: Stability of Graves' hyperthyroidism was defined as absent ophthalmopathy progression within 18 months. Clinical symptoms, serum thyroxine, TRAb, thyroid ultrasound and orbital computed tomography established diagnosis. Using the HTBI primer set, a first-round RT-PCR was run on the TCR CDR3.

This clonotype was obtained from a man between 18 and 35 years old with Graves disease. This material consisted of peripheral blood mononuclear cells (PBMCs), taken at new diagnosis, from a patient treated with antithyroid drugs. The V gene is TRBV11-1, the J gene TRBJ2-5; D not resolved. The CDR3 region is CTSSLGNQETQYF. The CDR3 DNA sequence: TGTACCAGCAGCTTAGGGAACCAAGAGACCCAGTACTTC. Combining the CDR3 with reference TRBV11-1 and TRBJ2-5 gives the whole variable domain EAEVAQSPRYKITEKSQAVAFWCDPISGHATLYWYRQILGQGPELLVQFQDESVVDDSQLPKDRFSAERLKGVDSTLKIQPAELGDSAMYLCTSSLGNQETQYFGPGTRLLVL.